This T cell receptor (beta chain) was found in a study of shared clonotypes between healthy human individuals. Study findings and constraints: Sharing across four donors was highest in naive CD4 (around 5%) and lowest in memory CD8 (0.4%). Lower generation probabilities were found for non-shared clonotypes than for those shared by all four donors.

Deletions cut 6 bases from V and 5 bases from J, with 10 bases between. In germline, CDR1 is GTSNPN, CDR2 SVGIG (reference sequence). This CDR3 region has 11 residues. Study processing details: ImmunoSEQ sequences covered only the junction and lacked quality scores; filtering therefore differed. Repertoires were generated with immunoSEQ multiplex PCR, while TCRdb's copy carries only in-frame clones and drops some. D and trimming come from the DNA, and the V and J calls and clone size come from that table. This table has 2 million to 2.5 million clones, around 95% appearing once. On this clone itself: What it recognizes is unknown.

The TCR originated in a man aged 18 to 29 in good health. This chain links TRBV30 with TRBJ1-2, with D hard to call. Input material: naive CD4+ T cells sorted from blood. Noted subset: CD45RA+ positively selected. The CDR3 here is CACSLSYGYTF. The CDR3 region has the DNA TGTGCCTGCTCACTGTCTTATGGCTACACCTTC.